The 5 T cell receptor beta chains presented below share a single source sample, sequenced in a study of regulatory T cells in long-lasting Graves disease. Time point here: newly diagnosed GD, antithyroid drugs for less than 3 months. Making the TCR library involved RNA that had been extracted from PBMCs. CDR3 regions were amplified by Arm-PCR using iRepertoire HTBI primers to build TCR beta libraries. From the multiplex PCR reads, TCRdb called clonotypes with MiXCR, one entry per CDR3 protein. The table has roughly 500,000 distinct CDR3 sequences, around 13% seen once. A further study also used this sample, focusing on T cells in Graves' hyperthyroidism and ophthalmopathy.

The source material was peripheral blood mononuclear cells (PBMCs), sampled at new diagnosis, from a patient treated with antithyroid drugs. The receptors come from a woman in her fifties or sixties with Graves disease.

The chain employs TRBV28 and TRBJ2-7, with 11 bases aligning to TRBD1. This CDR3 is 15 amino acids long. With V trimmed by 4 bases and J by 5 bases, 7 bases remained unmatched. CDR1 is MDHEN and CDR2 is SYDVKM in the germline V gene. This chain's CDR3 is CASSSGTGGVHEQYF. CDR3 nucleotide sequence: TGTGCCAGCAGTTCCGGGACAGGGGGTGTACACGAGCAGTACTTC.

This clonotype was seen many times. The chain has TRBV10-3 and TRBJ2-7; a weak D match, TRBD2 (5 bases). Trimming took 0 bases from V and 2 from J, leaving 8 bases between them. The CDR3 sequence is 14 residues long. Germline values: CDR1 ENHRY, CDR2 SYGVKD. The CDR3 loop is CAISESGNAYEQYF. The CDR3, as DNA: TGTGCCATCAGTGAGTCCGGGAACGCCTACGAGCAGTACTTC.

Comment on this clonotype: Being one base from a much bigger clone, this may be a read error. V gene TRBV3-1 combines with J gene TRBJ2-7, with TRBD2 matching 9 bases. The CDR3 sequence is 16 residues long. CDR1 LGHDT and CDR2 YNNKEL come from the germline V gene (reference sequence). Losses at the gene ends were 0 bases for V and 6 bases for J; bases not matched to a gene: 9. The DNA for the CDR3 is TGTGCCAGCAGCCAAGATATTGCGGGAGGGAGATGCGAGCAGTACTTC. This codes for CASSQDIAGGRCEQYF.

This clonotype has ten or more counts. V usage is TRBV28 and J usage is TRBJ1-2, with no clear D. The germline V and J ends were trimmed by 5 bases and 3 bases, with 7 bases remaining between them. The CDR3 is 12 residues long. Germline values: CDR1 MDHEN, CDR2 SYDVKM. The CDR3 protein is CASSPSDYGYTF. CDR3 nucleotides: TGTGCCAGCAGTCCTTCTGACTATGGCTACACCTTC.

The V gene is TRBV19, the J gene TRBJ2-5, with D perhaps TRBD2 (6 bases). This CDR3 spans 14 amino acids. V was trimmed by 7 bases and J by 5 bases, leaving 17 bases between them. Germline V gene sequence: CDR1 LNHDA, CDR2 SQIVND (reference sequence). The DNA for the CDR3 is TGTGCCAGTAAGACTAGACCAAACGCGGAGACCCAGTACTTC. Its protein is CASKTRPNAETQYF.